This TCR beta chain was captured in a study of blood T cell repertoires in COVID-19. On the study more broadly: From the United States, Italy and Spain came samples of acute and convalescent COVID-19. Sources were T cells, B-cell-depleted T cells, or PBMCs; the material itself was cDNA or gDNA.

Data came from immunoSEQ multiplex PCR; TCRdb stores just in-frame clones and leaves some out. The sample holds approximately 93,000 clones, about 74% seen once. The sample taken for sequencing was peripheral blood. This clonotype was obtained from a man aged 65 to 85 with COVID-19, enrolled during active disease.

The CDR3 loop is CSSRRGLRKNADTQYF. As DNA, the CDR3 is TGCAGCTCCAGACGGGGGTTAAGGAAGAACGCAGATACGCAGTATTTT. The rearrangement links TRBV29-1 to TRBJ2-3; TRBD2 is a possible D gene (6 bases). The CDR3 contains 16 residues. Germline V gene data show CDR1 as SQVTM and CDR2 as ANQGSEA. The V end was cut by 8 bases, the J end by 4 bases, with 25 bases between.